A single sample is the source of the 16 T cell receptor beta chains below, sequenced in a study of T-cell reconstitution after alpha-beta-depleted transplantation in children. Using unique molecular identifiers, the investigators prepared the TCRbeta library. MiXCR, run by TCRdb on the PCR reads, gives a single entry per CDR3 protein. The sample holds approximately 630,000 distinct CDR3 sequences, less than 15% seen once. Sample: PBMCs, taken before TCRalphabeta/CD19-depleted stem cell transplant. The receptors were sampled from a girl aged 2-10 years with congenital amegakaryocytic thrombocytopenia, due to receive a stem cell transplant.

The rearrangement links TRBV7-3 to TRBJ2-3; possible D gene TRBD1, 6 bases. Trimming removed 3 bases at V and 6 bases at J, with 13 bases between. The CDR3 is made up of 14 amino acids. Germline CDR1 is SGHTA and CDR2 is FQGTGA. The CDR3 spells CASSFTGSADTQYF. As DNA, the CDR3 is TGTGCCAGCAGCTTCACAGGGTCCGCGGATACGCAGTATTTT.

This clonotype was picked up many times. The chain employs TRBV20-1 and TRBJ2-1, with TRBD2 matching over 10 bases. CDR3 length equals 14 residues. Germline CDR1 DFQATT, CDR2 SNEGSKA (reference sequence). Germline trimming cut 2 bases from V and 7 bases from J; bases unmatched to any gene: 5. As DNA, the CDR3 is TGCAGTGCTAGACTAGCGGGAGCTGAGAATGAGCAGTTCTTC. Residues: CSARLAGAENEQFF.

This clonotype was recorded a few times. The chain recombines TRBV18 with TRBJ1-5; a weak D match, TRBD1 (6 bases). CDR3 length: 13 amino acids. Trimming took 3 bases from V and 5 from J, leaving 8 bases between them. Germline V CDR1 and CDR2: KGHSH, LQKENI. CDR3 bases: TGTGCCAGCTCACCTTCAGGGGATCAGCCCCAGCATTTT. This gives the protein CASSPSGDQPQHF. The variable domain in full, completed from reference TRBV18 and TRBJ1-5, reads NAGVMQNPRHLVRRRGQEARLRCSPMKGHSHVYWYRQLPEEGLKFMVYLQKENIIDESGMPKERFSAEFPKEGPSILRIQQVVRGDSAAYFCASSPSGDQPQHFGDGTRLSIL.

Written as DNA, the CDR3 is TGTGCCAGCAGTGGGGGACTAGCCATGAACCCCGAGCAGTACTTC. The encoded protein is CASSGGLAMNPEQYF. The chain has TRBV2 and TRBJ2-7, with 9 bases identical to TRBD2. Trimming at V came to 4 bases and at J to 6 bases, leaving 10 bases not matched to a gene. CDR3 length: 15 amino acids. In germline, CDR1 is SNHLY, CDR2 FYNNEI.

The chain carries TRBV20-1 and TRBJ1-4, with D perhaps TRBD1 (5 bases). V was clipped by 1 base and J by 8 bases, with 11 bases between them. The CDR3 is 13 residues long. Germline CDR1 is DFQATT and CDR2 is SNEGSKA (reference sequence). CDR3 region: CSARAGTNEKLFF. Written as DNA, the CDR3 is TGCAGTGCTAGAGCCGGGACCAACGAAAAACTGTTTTTT.

This clonotype was picked up a small number of times. This chain links TRBV5-1 with TRBJ2-4; unclear D gene. Per the germline V gene, CDR1 is SGHRS and CDR2 is YFSETQ. V lost 0 bases to trimming and J lost 7 bases, with 14 bases between them. This CDR3 region has 15 residues. CDR3 amino acids: CASSLGPSPNNIQYF. The CDR3 nucleotides are TGCGCCAGCAGCTTGGGACCCTCACCAAATAACATTCAGTACTTC.

This clonotype has a count of ten or more. The rearrangement uses TRBV12-3 or TRBV12-4 and TRBJ1-5, with D hard to call. CDR3 size: 15 residues. V was clipped by 6 bases and J by 0 bases, with 12 bases between them. CDR3 in amino acids: CASSPGPDSNQPQHF. The CDR3 nucleotides are TGTGCCAGCAGCCCTGGGCCCGATAGCAATCAGCCCCAGCATTTT.

This clonotype was seen a few times. The J gene is TRBJ2-5, the V gene TRBV20-1; 7 nucleotides match TRBD1. Looked up from germline, CDR1 is DFQATT and CDR2 is SNEGSKA (reference sequence). CDR3 size: 15 residues. J lost 5 bases, V lost 3 bases, and 12 bases had no gene match. The CDR3 region is CSARRTGPIPETQYF. CDR3 DNA: TGCAGTGCTAGGCGGACAGGACCCATCCCTGAGACCCAGTACTTC.

The V gene is TRBV29-1, the J gene TRBJ2-5; perhaps TRBD1 as D (5 bases). The ends were cut back, 4 bases at V and 1 base at J, with 13 bases in the middle. Germline CDR1 is SQVTM and CDR2 is ANQGSEA. The CDR3 has 14 amino acids. CDR3 loop: CSVAGRVAQETQYF. The CDR3 DNA is TGCAGCGTTGCAGGCAGGGTGGCCCAAGAGACCCAGTACTTC.

In its sample, this clonotype was seen many times. This chain links TRBV10-3 with TRBJ2-7; TRBD1 matches at 7 bases. The CDR3 is 14 amino acids. Germline CDR1 ENHRY, CDR2 SYGVKD. The ends lost 6 bases at V and 3 bases at J; junction bases unmatched: 8. For the CDR3, the DNA is TGTGCCATCAGGAGGGACAGTCTATTCTACGAGCAGTACTTC. Its protein product is CAIRRDSLFYEQYF.

The genes are TRBV30 and TRBJ2-1; no definite D call. Trimming removed 2 bases from V and 8 bases from J, with 10 bases in between. There are 12 residues in the CDR3. Germline-derived CDR1 and CDR2 are GTSNPN and SVGIG (reference sequence). CDR3 loop: CAWSWIGDEQFF. The CDR3 DNA follows: TGTGCCTGGAGTTGGATTGGCGATGAGCAGTTCTTC.

This clonotype was seen only a few times. The chain has TRBV29-1 and TRBJ2-1; the D gene is possibly TRBD2 (6 bases). CDR3 length equals 14 residues. Germline-derived CDR1 and CDR2 are SQVTM and ANQGSEA. Trimming took off 0 bases at V and 4 bases at J, with 10 bases between the two ends. CDR3 DNA sequence: TGCAGCGTTGAAGATTTGGGGGGATACAATGAGCAGTTCTTC. The encoded protein is CSVEDLGGYNEQFF.

This clonotype came up many times. The chain employs TRBV20-1 and TRBJ2-1; 8 bases agree with TRBD1. V trimming: 6 bases; J trimming: 3 bases; junction bases outside the gene matches: 19. Germline V gene data show CDR1 as DFQATT and CDR2 as SNEGSKA (reference sequence). CDR3 length: 18 amino acids. The CDR3 DNA follows: TGCAGTGCCACTCTTAGGACAGGGTGGGAGTGGATCTACAATGAGCAGTTCTTC. It codes for CSATLRTGWEWIYNEQFF.

This clonotype was picked up many times. The chain is built from TRBV29-1 and TRBJ2-1, with 8 bases lining up with TRBD2. This CDR3 region has 16 residues. V was pared by 3 bases and J by 7 bases, with 14 bases of the junction left unmatched. Looked up from germline, CDR1 is SQVTM and CDR2 is ANQGSEA. The CDR3 nucleotides are TGCAGCGTTGATAGGTTAGCGGGGATAAGCGGGAATGAGCAGTTCTTC. It encodes CSVDRLAGISGNEQFF.

This clonotype was picked up a small number of times. CDR3 loop: CSARRDSSYEQYF. The CDR3 DNA follows: TGCAGTGCTAGGAGGGACTCCTCCTACGAGCAGTACTTC. The chain combines TRBV20-1 with TRBJ2-7, with D perhaps matching TRBD2 (6 bases). V was clipped by 3 bases and J by 0 bases, with 9 bases between them. Germline V lookup: CDR1 DFQATT, CDR2 SNEGSKA (reference sequence). The CDR3 spans 13 residues.

This clonotype has just a few counts. This sequence joins TRBV10-2 and TRBJ1-3; D is possibly TRBD1 (6 bases). The CDR3 runs to 13 residues. CDR1 is WSHSY, CDR2 SAAADI, per germline. The germline V and J ends were trimmed by 5 bases and 3 bases, with 8 bases remaining between them. DNA for the CDR3: TGCGCCAGCAGTACACAGGGTGGAAACACCATATATTTT. Amino acid sequence: CASSTQGGNTIYF.